The T cell receptor beta chain described here comes from a study of prognosis after radiotherapy for stage I lung cancer. For the study at large: The study delivered radiotherapy as SBRT in 3 to 5 fractions, with a biologically effective dose of at least 100 Gy.

V dropped 7 bases and J dropped 3 bases, with 18 bases sitting between them. This CDR3 region has 15 residues. Germline V gene lookup returns CDR1 MNHEY and CDR2 SVGEGT. The TCR beta CDR3 region was amplified from genomic DNA, with two rounds of multiplex PCR being used for the amplification. The authors ran first-round PCR with primers specific to each TRBV and TRBJ gene. Each CDR3 protein gets one entry after TCRdb re-called the multiplex PCR reads with MiXCR. The data show approximately 26,000 distinct CDR3 sequences, roughly 40% seen once. The input for sequencing was PBMCs, taken before or after stereotactic body radiation therapy (not recorded which). V and J are TRBV6-2 or TRBV6-3 and TRBJ1-1; maybe TRBD1 (6 bases). This TCR was recovered from a donor aged 50 or older with non-small cell lung cancer. CDR3 residues: CASMRAGVGYTEAFF. As DNA, the CDR3 is TGTGCCAGCATGCGGGCAGGGGTCGGGTACACTGAAGCTTTCTTT.